The following is a T cell receptor (beta chain) sequence with its context. What it binds is not known. Sequence at one end of the junction differs from germline and may be a read error. This entry is derived from a study of T cells after yellow fever vaccination. This CDR3 has 16 residues. Germline-derived CDR1 and CDR2 are SQVTM and ANQGSEA. TCRdb recomputed calls from the 5' RACE reads with MiXCR, one row per CDR3 protein. The profile shows 620,000 or so distinct CDR3 sequences, roughly an eighth of them singletons. Findings and caveats of the study: The presence of abundant clonotypes contaminating from the bulk population was possible in FACS-sorted repertoires.

The sequence was obtained from a man between 25 and 39 years old who received the YFV17D yellow fever vaccine. This sequence joins TRBV29-1 and TRBJ2-3, with D perhaps assigned TRBD1 or TRBD2 (5 bases each). Specimen: PBMCs, collected on the day of the yellow fever booster vaccination. This CDR3 reads CSGEGFGAGGRDTQYF. CDR3 sequence (DNA): TGCAGCGGTGAAGGGTTCGGGGCAGGAGGCAGGGATACGCAGTATTTT.